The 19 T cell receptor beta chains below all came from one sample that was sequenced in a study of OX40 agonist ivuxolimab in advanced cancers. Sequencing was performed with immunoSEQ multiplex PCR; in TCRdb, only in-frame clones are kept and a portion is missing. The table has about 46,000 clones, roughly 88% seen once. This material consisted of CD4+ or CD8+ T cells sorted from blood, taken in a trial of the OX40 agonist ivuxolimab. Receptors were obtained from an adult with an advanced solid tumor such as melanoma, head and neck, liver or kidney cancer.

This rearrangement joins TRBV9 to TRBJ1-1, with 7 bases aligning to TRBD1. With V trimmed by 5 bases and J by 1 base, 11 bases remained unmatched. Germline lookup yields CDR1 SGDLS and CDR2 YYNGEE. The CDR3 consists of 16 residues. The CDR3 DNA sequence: TGTGCCAGCAGTGACCCCGAAGGGGGCGCGAACACTGAAGCTTTCTTT. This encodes CASSDPEGGANTEAFF.

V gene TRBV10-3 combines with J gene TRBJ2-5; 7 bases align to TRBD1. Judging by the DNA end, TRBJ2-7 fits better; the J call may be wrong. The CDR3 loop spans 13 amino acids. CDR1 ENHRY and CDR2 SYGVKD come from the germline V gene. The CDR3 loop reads CAINRGEGYEQYF. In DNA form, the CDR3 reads TGTGCCATCAACAGGGGCGAGGGATACGAGCAGTACTTC.

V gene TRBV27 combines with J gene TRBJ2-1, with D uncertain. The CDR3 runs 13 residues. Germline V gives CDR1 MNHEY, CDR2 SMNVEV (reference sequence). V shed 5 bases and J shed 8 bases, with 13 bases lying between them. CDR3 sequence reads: CASSPAWVDEQFF. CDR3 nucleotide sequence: TGTGCCAGCAGTCCAGCCTGGGTGGATGAGCAGTTCTTC.

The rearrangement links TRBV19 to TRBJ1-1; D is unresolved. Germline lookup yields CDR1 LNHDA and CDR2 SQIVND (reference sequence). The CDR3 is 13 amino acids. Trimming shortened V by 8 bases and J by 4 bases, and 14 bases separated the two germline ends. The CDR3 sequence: CASSLARGTEAFF. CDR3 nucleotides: TGTGCCAGTTCCCTCGCCCGGGGCACTGAAGCTTTCTTT.

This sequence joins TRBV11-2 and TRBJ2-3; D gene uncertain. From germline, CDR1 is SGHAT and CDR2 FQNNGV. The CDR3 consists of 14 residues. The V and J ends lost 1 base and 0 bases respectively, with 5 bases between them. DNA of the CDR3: TGTGCCAGCAGCTTAGCCGGGAGCACAGATACGCAGTATTTT. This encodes CASSLAGSTDTQYF.

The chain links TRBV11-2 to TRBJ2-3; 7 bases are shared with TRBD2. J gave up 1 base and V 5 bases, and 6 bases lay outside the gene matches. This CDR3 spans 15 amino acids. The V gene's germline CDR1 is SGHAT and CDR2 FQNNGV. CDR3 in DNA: TGTGCCAGCAGCCGGACTAGTTTGGGCACAGATACGCAGTATTTT. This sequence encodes CASSRTSLGTDTQYF.

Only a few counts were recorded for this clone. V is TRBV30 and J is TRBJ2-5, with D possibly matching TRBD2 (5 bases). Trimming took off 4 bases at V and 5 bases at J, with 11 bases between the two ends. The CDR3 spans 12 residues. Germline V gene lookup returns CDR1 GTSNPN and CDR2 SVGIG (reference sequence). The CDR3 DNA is TGTGCCTGGAAGAGGGTAGGGGAGACCCAGTACTTC. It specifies CAWKRVGETQYF.

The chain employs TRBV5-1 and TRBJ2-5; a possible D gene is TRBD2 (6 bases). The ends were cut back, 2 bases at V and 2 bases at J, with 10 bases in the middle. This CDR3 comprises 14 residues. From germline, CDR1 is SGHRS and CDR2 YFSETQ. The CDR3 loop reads CASSLGTVQETQYF. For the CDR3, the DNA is TGCGCCAGCAGCTTAGGGACTGTTCAAGAGACCCAGTACTTC.

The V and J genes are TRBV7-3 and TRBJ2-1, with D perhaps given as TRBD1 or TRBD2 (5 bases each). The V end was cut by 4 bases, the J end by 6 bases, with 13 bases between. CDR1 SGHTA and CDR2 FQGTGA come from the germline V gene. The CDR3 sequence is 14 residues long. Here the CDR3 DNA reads TGTGCCAGCAGCTACCCGGGAAGGGGCAATGAGCAGTTCTTC. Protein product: CASSYPGRGNEQFF. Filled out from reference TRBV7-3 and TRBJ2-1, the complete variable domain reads GAGVSQTPSNKVTEKGKYVELRCDPISGHTALYWYRQSLGQGPEFLIYFQGTGAADDSGLPNDRFFAVRPEGSVSTLKIQRTERGDSAVYLCASSYPGRGNEQFFGPGTRLTVL.

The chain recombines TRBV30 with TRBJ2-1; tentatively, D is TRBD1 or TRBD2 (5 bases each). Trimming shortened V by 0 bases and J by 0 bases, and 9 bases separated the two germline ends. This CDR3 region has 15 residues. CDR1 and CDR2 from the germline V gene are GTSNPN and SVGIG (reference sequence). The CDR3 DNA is TGTGCCTGGAGTGTCGGGACCAGCTCCTACAATGAGCAGTTCTTC. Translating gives CAWSVGTSSYNEQFF. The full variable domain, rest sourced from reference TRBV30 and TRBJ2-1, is SQTIHQWPATLVQPVGSPLSLECTVEGTSNPNLYWYRQAAGRGLQLLFYSVGIGQISSEVPQNLSASRPQDRQFILSSKKLLLSDSGFYLCAWSVGTSSYNEQFFGPGTRLTVL.

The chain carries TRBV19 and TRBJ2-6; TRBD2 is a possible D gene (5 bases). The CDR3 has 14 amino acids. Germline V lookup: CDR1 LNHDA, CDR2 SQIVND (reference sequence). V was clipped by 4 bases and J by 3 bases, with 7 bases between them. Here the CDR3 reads CASSTSSGANVLTF. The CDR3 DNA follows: TGTGCCAGTAGTACTAGCAGTGGGGCCAACGTCCTGACTTTC.

CDR3 loop: CASSHGTAYEQYF. The CDR3 region has the DNA TGTGCCAGCAGCCATGGGACAGCCTACGAGCAGTACTTC. This rearrangement joins TRBV7-9 to TRBJ2-7; the match to TRBD1 covers 7 bases. V trimming: 5 bases; J trimming: 2 bases; junction bases outside the gene matches: 3. CDR1 and CDR2 (germline): SEHNR, FQNEAQ (reference sequence). The CDR3 is 13 amino acids. Full variable domain (missing parts from reference TRBV7-9 and TRBJ2-7): DTGVSQNPRHKITKRGQNVTFRCDPISEHNRLYWYRQTLGQGPEFLTYFQNEAQLEKSRLLSDRFSAERPKGSFSTLEIQRTEQGDSAMYLCASSHGTAYEQYFGPGTRLTVT.

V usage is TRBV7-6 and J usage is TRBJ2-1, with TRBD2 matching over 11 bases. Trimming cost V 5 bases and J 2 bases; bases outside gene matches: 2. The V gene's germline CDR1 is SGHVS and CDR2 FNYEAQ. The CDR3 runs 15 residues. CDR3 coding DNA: TGTGCCAGCAGCGTACTAGCGGGAGCCTACAATGAGCAGTTCTTC. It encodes CASSVLAGAYNEQFF.

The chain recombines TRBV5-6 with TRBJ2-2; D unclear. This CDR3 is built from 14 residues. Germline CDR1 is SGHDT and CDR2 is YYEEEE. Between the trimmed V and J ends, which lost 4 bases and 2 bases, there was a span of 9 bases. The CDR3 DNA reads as TGTGCCAGCAGCCCGGGCGGCAACACCGGGGAGCTGTTTTTT. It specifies CASSPGGNTGELFF.

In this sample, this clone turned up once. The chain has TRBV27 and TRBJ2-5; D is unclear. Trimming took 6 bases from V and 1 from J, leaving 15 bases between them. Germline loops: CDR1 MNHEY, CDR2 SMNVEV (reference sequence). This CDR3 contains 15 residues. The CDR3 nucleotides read TGTGCCAGCAGGCCAGACCATACCCCCCAAGAGACCCAGTACTTC. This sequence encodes CASRPDHTPQETQYF.

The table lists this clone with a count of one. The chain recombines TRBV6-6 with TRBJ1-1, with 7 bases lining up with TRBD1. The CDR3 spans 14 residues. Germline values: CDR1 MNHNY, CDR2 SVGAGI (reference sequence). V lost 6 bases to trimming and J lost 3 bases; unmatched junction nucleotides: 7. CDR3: CASSARGGDTEAFF. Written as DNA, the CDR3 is TGTGCCAGCAGCGCCAGGGGGGGGGACACTGAAGCTTTCTTT.

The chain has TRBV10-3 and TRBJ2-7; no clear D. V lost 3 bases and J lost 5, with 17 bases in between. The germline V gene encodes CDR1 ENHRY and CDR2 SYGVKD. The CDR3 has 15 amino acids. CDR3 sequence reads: CAISETRRRVDEQYF. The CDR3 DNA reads TGTGCCATCAGTGAAACGAGACGAAGAGTGGACGAGCAGTACTTC.

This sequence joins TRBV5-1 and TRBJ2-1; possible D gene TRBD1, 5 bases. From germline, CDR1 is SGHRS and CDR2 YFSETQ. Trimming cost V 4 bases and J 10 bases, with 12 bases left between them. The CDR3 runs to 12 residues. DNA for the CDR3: TGCGCCAGCAGCCCCCCAGGGCCCGAGCAGTTCTTC. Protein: CASSPPGPEQFF.

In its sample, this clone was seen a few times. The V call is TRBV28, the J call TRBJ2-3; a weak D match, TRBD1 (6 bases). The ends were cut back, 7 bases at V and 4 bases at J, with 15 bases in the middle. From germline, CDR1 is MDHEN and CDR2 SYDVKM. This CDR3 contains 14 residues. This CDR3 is CASIRTGGADTQYF. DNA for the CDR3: TGTGCCAGCATCCGAACTGGGGGCGCAGATACGCAGTATTTT.